Sample share makes the clone carrying this TCR beta chain medium-sized. The record originates from a study of control samples from healthy donors and cancer patients. Germline V gene sequence: CDR1 WNHNN, CDR2 SYGVQD (reference sequence). With V trimmed by 6 bases and J by 2 bases, 5 bases remained unmatched. The CDR3 length is 16 residues. This table comes from immunoSEQ multiplex PCR, and its TCRdb copy is limited to in-frame clones, with some not included. The sample comprises about 73,000 clones, roughly nine tenths of which are singletons, and about a fifth rests with the top ten. Sequencing used PBMCs. The sequence was obtained from a man between 60 and 75 years old with lung cancer. This sequence joins TRBV10-1 and TRBJ2-2; 11 bases align to TRBD2. Here the CDR3 reads CASRATSGANTGELFF. In nucleotides, the CDR3 is TGCGCCAGCAGGGCGACTAGCGGGGCTAACACCGGGGAGCTGTTTTTT.